Following are 11 T cell receptor beta chains from one sample sequenced in a study of technical replicates of blood from several donors. The protocol was immunoSEQ multiplex PCR, while the TCRdb copy is restricted to in-frame clones and leaves out a portion. The data show over 75,000 clones, approximately 96% seen once. Sequencing used T cells isolated from PBMCs. The source is a human donor in good health.

The chain recombines TRBV28 with TRBJ1-5, with 7 bases that match TRBD1. Germline V lookup: CDR1 MDHEN, CDR2 SYDVKM. Unmatched junction bases numbered 7, after V lost 3 bases and J lost 5 bases. The CDR3 consists of 15 residues. DNA of the CDR3: TGTGCCAGCAGTTTTTTGACAGGGCTGGATCAGCCCCAGCATTTT. Translation gives CASSFLTGLDQPQHF.

The chain carries TRBV10-3 and TRBJ2-5; 8 positions agree with TRBD1. The CDR3 runs to 13 residues. The J segment lost 7 bases and the V segment lost 9 bases, leaving 10 bases of the junction unmatched. Looked up from germline, CDR1 is ENHRY and CDR2 is SYGVKD. Here the CDR3 reads CAIRQGQGGTQYF. The CDR3 region has the DNA TGTGCCATTCGACAGGGGCAGGGGGGGACCCAGTACTTC.

The genes are TRBV14 and TRBJ2-1, with TRBD2 matching over 16 bases. J gave up 6 bases and V 4 bases, and 3 bases lay outside the gene matches. This CDR3 has 16 residues. CDR1 and CDR2 from the germline V gene are SGHDN and FVKESK. As DNA, the CDR3 is TGTGCCAGCAGCCCGGGACTAGCGGGGGGGCGCAATGAGCAGTTCTTC. Its protein is CASSPGLAGGRNEQFF.

The chain is built from TRBV5-1 and TRBJ2-6; 9 bases align to TRBD1. The CDR3 is 17 residues long. Germline CDR1 reads SGHRS; CDR2 reads YFSETQ. V was clipped by 6 bases and J by 2 bases; unmatched bases: 9. The DNA of the CDR3 is TGCGCCAGCACAACCGGGACAGGGCATCCTGGGGCCAACGTCCTGACTTTC. The encoded protein is CASTTGTGHPGANVLTF.

CDR3: CAWTSGFYGYTF. The CDR3 DNA sequence: TGTGCCTGGACGTCAGGTTTCTATGGCTACACCTTC. The V and J genes are TRBV30 and TRBJ1-2; D remains unclear. The V end was cut by 4 bases, the J end by 4 bases, with 10 bases between. The CDR3 is made up of 12 amino acids. Per germline, CDR1 GTSNPN and CDR2 SVGIG (reference sequence). The full variable domain, completed using reference TRBV30 and TRBJ1-2, is SQTIHQWPATLVQPVGSPLSLECTVEGTSNPNLYWYRQAAGRGLQLLFYSVGIGQISSEVPQNLSASRPQDRQFILSSKKLLLSDSGFYLCAWTSGFYGYTFGSGTRLTVV.

V gene TRBV5-6 combines with J gene TRBJ2-3, with D perhaps TRBD2 (7 bases). Deletions cut 2 bases from V and 2 bases from J, with 15 bases between. The germline V gene has CDR1 SGHDT and CDR2 YYEEEE. This CDR3 contains 16 residues. The CDR3 spells CASSLWRGGFTDTQYF. The CDR3 bases are TGTGCCAGCAGCTTATGGAGGGGGGGTTTCACAGATACGCAGTATTTT. Full variable domain (outside the CDR3, taken from reference TRBV5-6 and TRBJ2-3): DAGVTQSPTHLIKTRGQQVTLRCSPKSGHDTVSWYQQALGQGPQFIFQYYEEEERQRGNFPDRFSGHQFPNYSSELNVNALLLGDSALYLCASSLWRGGFTDTQYFGPGTRLTVL.

This rearrangement joins TRBV5-4 to TRBJ1-1; the match to TRBD1 covers 8 bases. V gave up 3 bases and J gave up 2 bases; unmatched junction bases: 6. CDR1 is SGHNT, CDR2 YYREEE, per germline (reference sequence). The CDR3 contains 15 residues. The CDR3 region is CASSSRTGGNTEAFF. DNA for the CDR3: TGTGCCAGCAGCTCTCGAACAGGGGGAAACACTGAAGCTTTCTTT. Supplemented by reference TRBV5-4 and TRBJ1-1, the full variable domain reads ETGVTQSPTHLIKTRGQQVTLRCSSQSGHNTVSWYQQALGQGPQFIFQYYREEENGRGNFPPRFSGLQFPNYSSELNVNALELDDSALYLCASSSRTGGNTEAFFGQGTRLTVV.

This clone has a handful of counts. The V and J genes are TRBV28 and TRBJ1-1, with D possibly TRBD1 on 6 matching bases. Germline V CDR1 and CDR2: MDHEN, SYDVKM. The CDR3 is 14 residues long. V lost 5 bases and J lost 1, with 11 bases in between. CDR3 nucleotide sequence: TGTGCCAGCAGTCAAAGGACAGCGAACACTGAAGCTTTCTTT. Translating it yields CASSQRTANTEAFF.

The chain joins TRBV5-1 to TRBJ2-5; 10 bases are a match to TRBD2. J was trimmed by 1 base and V by 0 bases; bases with no gene match: 0. CDR3 size: 15 residues. Germline lookup yields CDR1 SGHRS and CDR2 YFSETQ. The CDR3 loop is CASSLGTSGQETQYF. As DNA, the CDR3 is TGCGCCAGCAGCTTGGGGACTAGCGGCCAAGAGACCCAGTACTTC. Combining the CDR3 with reference TRBV5-1 and TRBJ2-5 gives the whole variable domain KAGVTQTPRYLIKTRGQQVTLSCSPISGHRSVSWYQQTPGQGLQFLFEYFSETQRNKGNFPGRFSGRQFSNSRSEMNVSTLELGDSALYLCASSLGTSGQETQYFGPGTRLLVL.

This chain uses TRBV10-1 with TRBJ2-3; no reliable D call. This CDR3 contains 14 residues. Trimming stripped 1 base from V and 0 bases from J, with 5 bases between. The germline gives CDR1 WNHNN, CDR2 SYGVQD (reference sequence). In DNA form, the CDR3 reads TGCGCCAGCAGTGAGTGGAGCAGCACAGATACGCAGTATTTT. This gives the protein CASSEWSSTDTQYF.

The chain couples TRBV11-3 to TRBJ2-2, with 10 positions matching TRBD1. CDR3 size: 19 residues. Trimming cost V 5 bases and J 3 bases; bases outside gene matches: 15. CDR1 SGHNT and CDR2 YENEEA come from the germline V gene. CDR3 amino acids: CASSTWAGLGTGDTGELFF. The CDR3 bases are TGTGCCAGCAGCACATGGGCGGGTCTCGGGACAGGGGACACCGGGGAGCTGTTTTTT.